This section outlines one TCR beta chain sequence together with its context. The table lists this clone with a count of one. What this receptor recognizes is not known. The sample holds no much larger clone one base away, and base qualities are not on file. The data stem from a study of PD-L1 blockade in urothelial cancer (dated by TCRdb to the late 2010s). With regard to the full study: Every patient began therapy in the mid-2010s and was given atezolizumab 1,200 mg intravenously every 3 weeks. Pretreatment tumor samples and matched peripheral blood, collected serially before and after atezolizumab treatment, underwent TCR sequencing. An ECOG performance status of 0 or 1 was recorded for the patients, and 0 to 3 prior chemotherapy regimens had been received by the patients. The study, an exploratory multi-omic analysis, examined somatic, immune and clinical correlates of response to PD-L1 blockade with atezolizumab in urothelial cancer. About 90% of the 29 patients were identified as males with urothelial cancer of bladder origin, and a prior smoking history was reported by 18 of 29 patients. Whole exome sequencing and RNA sequencing of pretreatment tumors were performed alongside TCR sequencing in the same patients. Durable clinical benefit meant progression-free survival longer than 6 months, and TCR features were also tested against progression-free and overall survival. Durable clinical benefit was achieved by nine patients and was not achieved by 20 patients. A median of 141,255 T cells and just over 80,000 unique TCRs was obtained from blood samples, and a median clonality of about 0.08 was observed. Twenty-nine patients had pretreatment blood TCR-seq, some 25 had at least one posttreatment blood collection, and some 25 had tumor TCR-seq. Blood samples were analyzed 3 weeks after the start of treatment (second dose) and 6 weeks after the start of treatment.

Each PCR received spiked-in synthetic TCR analog templates so that absolute template abundance could be estimated from read counts. The immunoSEQ assay was used to amplify TCRbeta CDR3 regions from genomic DNA with bias-controlled V and J gene primers. Sequencing of rearranged TCRbeta segments was performed at approximately 20X coverage. For the original study's pipeline: Sequencing errors were corrected by clustering, and CDR3s were annotated against IMGT so that V, D and J genes could be assigned. Downstream analyses used only productive TCRbeta rearrangements and left out out-of-frame or stop-codon sequences. Clonality was computed as one minus Shannon entropy normalized by the log of the number of unique productive sequences. Clones differing between time points or between blood and tumor were identified by Fisher's exact test with Benjamini-Hochberg correction at adjusted p below 0.01. TCRdb retrieved this table from immuneACCESS and kept in-frame rearrangements only. Not all clones are present; in checked studies, unresolved V genes account for under half, and no reason is known for the remainder. That table is the source of V, J and clone size, and D and trimming were worked out from the DNA. In all, the sample holds 65,000 to 85,000 clones, and 85% to 95% of those were seen once. Around 0.87% of the sample lies in the top ten.

V lost 0 bases and J lost 4 bases, and the count of bases not matched to a germline gene is 1. Sequences SGHTS (CDR1) and YDEGEE (CDR2) are obtained from the germline V gene. The CDR3 starts with the cysteine, ends with the phenylalanine, and has 15 residues. This entry keeps only the CDR3 DNA: 45 bases, framed from base 1. The time point label, read with the paper, signifies: peripheral blood 6 weeks after treatment start. The cohort included roughly 30 patients with locally advanced or metastatic urothelial carcinoma who were treated at Memorial Sloan Kettering on a trial protocol. Peripheral blood mononuclear cells were collected from each patient pretreatment and during treatment, giving between 1 and 8 total time points per patient. The Qiagen DNeasy Blood extraction kit was used to purify genomic DNA from total PBMCs and from tumor samples. PBMCs were collected pretreatment and during treatment, and were isolated and stored as previously described.

Results and caveats for the whole study, not just this receptor: A pretreatment peripheral blood TCR clonality below the median was linked to improved progression-free and overall survival. Greater expansion of tumor-associated TCR clones in peripheral blood 3 weeks after the start of treatment was observed in patients with durable benefit (n of about 20, p = 0.022). Small sample size (n ≈ 27) and many exploratory analyses mean the results are intended to be hypothesis-generating.

This receptor was obtained from a woman older than 75 with urothelial cancer. This sequence uses TRBV5-8 and TRBJ1-1, with 12 bases matching TRBD1. The input for sequencing was PBMCs, taken around atezolizumab (anti-PD-L1) treatment. The DNA sequence is as follows: TGTGCCAGCAGCTTGGAGGGACAGGGGGCCACTGAAGCTTTCTTT. Its coded protein is CASSLEGQGATEAFF. When the CDR3 is completed using the reference TRBV5-8 and TRBJ1-1 genes on either side, the full variable domain is EAGVTQSPTHLIKTRGQQATLRCSPISGHTSVYWYQQALGLGLQFLLWYDEGEERNRGNFPPRFSGRQFPNYSSELNVNALELEDSALYLCASSLEGQGATEAFFGQGTRLTVV.